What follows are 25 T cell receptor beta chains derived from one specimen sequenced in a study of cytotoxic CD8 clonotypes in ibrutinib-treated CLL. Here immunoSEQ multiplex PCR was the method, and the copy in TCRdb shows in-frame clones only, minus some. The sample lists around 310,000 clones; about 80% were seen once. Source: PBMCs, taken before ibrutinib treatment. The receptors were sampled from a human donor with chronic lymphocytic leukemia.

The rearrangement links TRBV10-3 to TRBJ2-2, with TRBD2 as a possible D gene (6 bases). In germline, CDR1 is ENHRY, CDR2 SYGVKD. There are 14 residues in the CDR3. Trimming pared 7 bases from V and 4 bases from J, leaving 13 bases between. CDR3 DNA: TGTGCCATCACTGGGACTGAACCCACCGGGGAGCTGTTTTTT. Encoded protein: CAITGTEPTGELFF.

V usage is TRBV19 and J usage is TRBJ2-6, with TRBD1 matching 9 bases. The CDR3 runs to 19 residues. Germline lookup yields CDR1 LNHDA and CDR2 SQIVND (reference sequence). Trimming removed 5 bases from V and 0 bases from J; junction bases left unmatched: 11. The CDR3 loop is CASSGRGGQGSSGANVLTF. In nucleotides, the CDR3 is TGTGCCAGTAGTGGTCGCGGGGGACAGGGAAGCTCTGGGGCCAACGTCCTGACTTTC.

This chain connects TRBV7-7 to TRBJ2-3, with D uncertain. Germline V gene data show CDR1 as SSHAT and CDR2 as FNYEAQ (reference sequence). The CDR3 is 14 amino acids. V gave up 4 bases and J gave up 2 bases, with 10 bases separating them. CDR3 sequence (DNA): TGTGCCAGCAGCTACGATGTGAACACAGATACGCAGTATTTT. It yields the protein CASSYDVNTDTQYF.

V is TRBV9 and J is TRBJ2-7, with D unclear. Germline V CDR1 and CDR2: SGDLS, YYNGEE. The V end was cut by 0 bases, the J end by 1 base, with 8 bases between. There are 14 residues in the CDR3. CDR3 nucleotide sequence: TGTGCCAGCAGCGTAGATAGACTTTCCTACGAGCAGTACTTC. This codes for CASSVDRLSYEQYF.

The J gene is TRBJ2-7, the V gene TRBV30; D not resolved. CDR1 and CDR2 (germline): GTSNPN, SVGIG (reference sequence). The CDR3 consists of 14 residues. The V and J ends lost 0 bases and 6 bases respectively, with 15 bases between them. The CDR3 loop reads CAWSVSSTGGEQYF. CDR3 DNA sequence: TGTGCCTGGAGTGTATCCTCGACGGGCGGCGAGCAGTACTTC.

The CDR3 DNA follows: TGTGCCAGCTCACCACGAGAAAGCGGGAGTTGGACAGATACGCAGTATTTT. It yields the protein CASSPRESGSWTDTQYF. The chain has TRBV18 and TRBJ2-3; TRBD2 aligns across 8 bases. This CDR3 has 17 residues. V lost 1 base to trimming and J lost 3 bases; unmatched junction nucleotides: 9. CDR1 KGHSH and CDR2 LQKENI come from the germline V gene.

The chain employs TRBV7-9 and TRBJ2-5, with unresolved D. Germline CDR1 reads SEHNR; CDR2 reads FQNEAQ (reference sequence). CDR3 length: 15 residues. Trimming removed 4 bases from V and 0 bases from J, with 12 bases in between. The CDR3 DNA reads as TGTGCCAGCAGCTCGTACTCCCTGAACCAAGAGACCCAGTACTTC. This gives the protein CASSSYSLNQETQYF.

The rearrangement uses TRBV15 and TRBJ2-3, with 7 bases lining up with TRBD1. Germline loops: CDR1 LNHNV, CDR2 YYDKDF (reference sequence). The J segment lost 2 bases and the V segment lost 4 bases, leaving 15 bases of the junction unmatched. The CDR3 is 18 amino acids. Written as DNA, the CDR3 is TGTGCCACCAGCACAACAATGATGAGGGGGCCAGTCACAGATACGCAGTATTTT. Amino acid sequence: CATSTTMMRGPVTDTQYF.

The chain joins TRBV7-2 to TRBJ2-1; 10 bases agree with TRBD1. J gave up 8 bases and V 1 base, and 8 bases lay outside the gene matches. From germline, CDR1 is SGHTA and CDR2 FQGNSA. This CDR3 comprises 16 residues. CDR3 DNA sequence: TGTGCCAGCAGCTTAGTTGGGACAGGGGTTAGAGATGAGCAGTTCTTC. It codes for CASSLVGTGVRDEQFF.

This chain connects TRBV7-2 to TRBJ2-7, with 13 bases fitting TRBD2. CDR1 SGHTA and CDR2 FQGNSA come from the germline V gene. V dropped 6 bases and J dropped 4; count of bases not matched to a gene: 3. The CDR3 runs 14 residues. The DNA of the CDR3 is TGTGCCAGCAGACTAGCGGGAGGGATATACGAGCAGTACTTC. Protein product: CASRLAGGIYEQYF.

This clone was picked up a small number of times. CDR3 loop: CASSRDSGAQETQYF. CDR3 nucleotide sequence: TGTGCCAGCAGCCGAGACTCGGGGGCGCAGGAGACCCAGTACTTC. The V call is TRBV4-2, the J call TRBJ2-5, with D perhaps given as TRBD1 or TRBD2 (6 bases each). The CDR3 consists of 15 residues. Germline CDR1 and CDR2: LGHNA and YNFKEQ. Deletions cut 4 bases from V and 5 bases from J, with 17 bases between.

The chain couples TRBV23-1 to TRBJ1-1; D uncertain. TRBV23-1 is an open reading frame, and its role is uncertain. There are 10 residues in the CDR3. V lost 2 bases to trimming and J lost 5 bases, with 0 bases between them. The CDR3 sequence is CASSQTEAFF. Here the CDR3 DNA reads TGCGCCAGCAGTCAAACTGAAGCTTTCTTT.

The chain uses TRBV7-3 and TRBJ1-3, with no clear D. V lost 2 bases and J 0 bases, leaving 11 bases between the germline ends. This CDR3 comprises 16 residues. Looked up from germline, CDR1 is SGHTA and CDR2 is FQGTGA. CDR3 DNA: TGTGCCAGCAGCTTAGGCTCCGGCAGCTCTGGAAACACCATATATTTT. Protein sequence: CASSLGSGSSGNTIYF.

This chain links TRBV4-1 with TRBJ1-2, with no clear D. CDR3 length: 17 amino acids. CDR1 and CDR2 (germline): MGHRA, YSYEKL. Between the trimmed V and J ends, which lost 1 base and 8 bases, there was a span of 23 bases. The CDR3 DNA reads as TGCGCCAGCAGCCAAGCACCCCGTGAGGCGGCGATCGGAGGCTACACCTTC. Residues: CASSQAPREAAIGGYTF.

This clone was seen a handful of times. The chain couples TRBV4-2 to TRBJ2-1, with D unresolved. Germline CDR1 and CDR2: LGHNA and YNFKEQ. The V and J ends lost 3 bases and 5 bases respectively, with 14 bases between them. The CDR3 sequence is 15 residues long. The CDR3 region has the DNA TGTGCCAGCAGCCACCCTTCCTTGTCGCACAATGAGCAGTTCTTC. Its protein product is CASSHPSLSHNEQFF.

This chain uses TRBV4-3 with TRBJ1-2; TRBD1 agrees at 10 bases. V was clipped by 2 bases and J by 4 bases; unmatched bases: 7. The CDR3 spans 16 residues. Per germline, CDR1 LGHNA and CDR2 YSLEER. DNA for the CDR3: TGCGCCAGCAGCCAAATTGGGACAGGGGAAGTCTATGGCTACACCTTC. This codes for CASSQIGTGEVYGYTF.

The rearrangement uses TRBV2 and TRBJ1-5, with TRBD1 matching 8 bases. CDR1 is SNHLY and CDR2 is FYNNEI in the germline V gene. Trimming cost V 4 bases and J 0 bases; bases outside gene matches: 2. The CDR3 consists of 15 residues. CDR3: CASSATGDSNQPQHF. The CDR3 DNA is TGTGCCAGCAGTGCGACAGGGGATAGCAATCAGCCCCAGCATTTT.

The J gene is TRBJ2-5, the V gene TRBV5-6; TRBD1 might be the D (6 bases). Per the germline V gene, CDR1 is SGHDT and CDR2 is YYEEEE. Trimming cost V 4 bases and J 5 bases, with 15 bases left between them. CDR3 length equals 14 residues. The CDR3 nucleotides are TGTGCCAGCAGCCTAGGACAGTTGTTGGAGACCCAGTACTTC. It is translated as CASSLGQLLETQYF.

Here the CDR3 reads CASGLLRQGNYGYTF. CDR3 bases: TGTGCTAGTGGTTTGCTCCGACAGGGGAACTATGGCTACACCTTC. The V call is TRBV12-5, the J call TRBJ1-2; TRBD1 agrees at 8 bases. CDR1 and CDR2 (germline): LGHNT, FRNRAP. Trimming removed 2 bases from V and 2 bases from J; junction bases left unmatched: 4. This CDR3 contains 15 residues.

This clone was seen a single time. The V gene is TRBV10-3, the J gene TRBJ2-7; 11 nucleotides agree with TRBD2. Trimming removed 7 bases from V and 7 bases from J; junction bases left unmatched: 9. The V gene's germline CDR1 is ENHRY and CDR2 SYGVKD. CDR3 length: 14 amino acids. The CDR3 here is CAIKVAGGPLEQYF. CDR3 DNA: TGTGCCATCAAGGTAGCGGGAGGGCCTCTTGAGCAGTACTTC.

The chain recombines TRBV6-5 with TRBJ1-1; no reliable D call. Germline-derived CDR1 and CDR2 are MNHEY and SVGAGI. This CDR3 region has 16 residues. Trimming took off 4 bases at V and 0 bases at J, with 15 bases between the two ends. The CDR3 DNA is TGTGCCAGCAGTTCCAGGATTATAATATTGAACACTGAAGCTTTCTTT. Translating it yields CASSSRIIILNTEAFF.

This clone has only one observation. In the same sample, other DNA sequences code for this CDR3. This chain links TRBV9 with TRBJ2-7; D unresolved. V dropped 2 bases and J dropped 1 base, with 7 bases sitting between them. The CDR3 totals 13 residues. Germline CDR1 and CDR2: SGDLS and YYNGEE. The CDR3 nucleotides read TGTGCCAGCAGCGTTGGCAGTTCCTACGAGCAGTACTTC. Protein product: CASSVGSSYEQYF.

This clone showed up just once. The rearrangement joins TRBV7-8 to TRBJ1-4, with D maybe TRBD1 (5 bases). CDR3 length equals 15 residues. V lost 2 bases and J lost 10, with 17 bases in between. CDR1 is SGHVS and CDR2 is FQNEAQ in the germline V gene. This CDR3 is CASSLRSVGHGKLFF. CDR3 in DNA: TGTGCCAGCAGCTTAAGGTCCGTCGGACATGGAAAACTGTTTTTT.

This chain's CDR3 is CASSLGGIAIQYF. The CDR3 region has the DNA TGTGCCAGCAGCTTAGGAGGTATAGCGATTCAGTATTTT. The J gene is TRBJ2-3, the V gene TRBV7-8; D is perhaps TRBD2 (5 bases). The ends were cut back, 1 base at V and 12 bases at J, with 14 bases in the middle. This CDR3 is built from 13 residues. The germline V gene encodes CDR1 SGHVS and CDR2 FQNEAQ.

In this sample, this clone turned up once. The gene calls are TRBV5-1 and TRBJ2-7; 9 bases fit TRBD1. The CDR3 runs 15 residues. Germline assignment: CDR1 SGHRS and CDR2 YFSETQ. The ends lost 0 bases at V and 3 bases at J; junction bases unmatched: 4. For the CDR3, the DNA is TGCGCCAGCAGCTTGGCGGGGACAGGGAACTACGAGCAGTACTTC. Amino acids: CASSLAGTGNYEQYF.